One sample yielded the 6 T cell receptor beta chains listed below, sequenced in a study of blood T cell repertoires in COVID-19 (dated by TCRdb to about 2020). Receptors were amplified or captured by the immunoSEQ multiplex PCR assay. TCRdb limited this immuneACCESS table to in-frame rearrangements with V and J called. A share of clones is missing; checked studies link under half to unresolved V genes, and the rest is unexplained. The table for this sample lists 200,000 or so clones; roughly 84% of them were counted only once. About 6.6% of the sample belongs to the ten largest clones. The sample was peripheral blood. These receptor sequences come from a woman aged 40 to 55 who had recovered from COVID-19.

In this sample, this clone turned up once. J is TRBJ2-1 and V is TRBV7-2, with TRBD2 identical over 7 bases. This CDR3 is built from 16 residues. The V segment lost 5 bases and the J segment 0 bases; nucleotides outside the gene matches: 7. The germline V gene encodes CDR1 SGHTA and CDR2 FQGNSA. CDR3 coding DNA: TGTGCCAGCAGCCCGCCTAGCGGTAGCTCCTACAATGAGCAGTTCTTC. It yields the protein CASSPPSGSSYNEQFF.

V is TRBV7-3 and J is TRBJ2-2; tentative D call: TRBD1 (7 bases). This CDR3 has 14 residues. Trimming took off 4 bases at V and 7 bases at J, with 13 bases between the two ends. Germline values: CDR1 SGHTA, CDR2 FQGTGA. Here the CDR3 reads CASSSDREVGELFF. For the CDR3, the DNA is TGTGCCAGCAGCTCCGACAGGGAGGTCGGGGAGCTGTTTTTT. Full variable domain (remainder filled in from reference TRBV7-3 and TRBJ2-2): GAGVSQTPSNKVTEKGKYVELRCDPISGHTALYWYRQSLGQGPEFLIYFQGTGAADDSGLPNDRFFAVRPEGSVSTLKIQRTERGDSAVYLCASSSDREVGELFFGEGSRLTVL.

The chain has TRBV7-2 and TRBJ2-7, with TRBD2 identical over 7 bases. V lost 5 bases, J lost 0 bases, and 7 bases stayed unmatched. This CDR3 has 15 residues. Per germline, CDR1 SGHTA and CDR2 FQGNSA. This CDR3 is CASSGARGSSYEQYF. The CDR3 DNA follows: TGTGCCAGCAGCGGCGCGCGCGGGAGCTCCTACGAGCAGTACTTC.

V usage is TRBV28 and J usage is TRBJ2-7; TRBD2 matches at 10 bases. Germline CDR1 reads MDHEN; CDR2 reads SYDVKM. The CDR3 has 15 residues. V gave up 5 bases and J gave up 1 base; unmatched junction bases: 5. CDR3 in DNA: TGTGCCAGCAGTCCGATAGCGGGAGGATCCTACGAGCAGTACTTC. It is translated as CASSPIAGGSYEQYF.

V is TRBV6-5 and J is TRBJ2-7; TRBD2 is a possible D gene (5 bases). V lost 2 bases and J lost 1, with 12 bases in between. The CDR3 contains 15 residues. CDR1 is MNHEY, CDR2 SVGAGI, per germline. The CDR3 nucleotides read TGTGCCAGCAGTTACGGCCGGGGAGCTTCCTACGAGCAGTACTTC. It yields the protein CASSYGRGASYEQYF.

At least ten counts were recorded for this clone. The CDR3 spells CASSLLNLVDGYTF. The CDR3 bases are TGTGCCAGCAGCTTATTAAATTTGGTAGATGGCTACACCTTC. The gene calls are TRBV7-6 and TRBJ1-2; no reliable D call. This CDR3 has 14 amino acids. Germline CDR1 reads SGHVS; CDR2 reads FNYEAQ. The V and J ends lost 2 bases and 6 bases respectively, with 13 bases between them.